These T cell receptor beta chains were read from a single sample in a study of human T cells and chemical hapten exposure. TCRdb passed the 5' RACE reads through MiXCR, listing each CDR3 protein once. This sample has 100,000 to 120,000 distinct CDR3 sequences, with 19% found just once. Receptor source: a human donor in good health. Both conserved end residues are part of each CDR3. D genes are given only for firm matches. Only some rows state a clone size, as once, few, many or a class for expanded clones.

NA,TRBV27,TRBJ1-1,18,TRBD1,TGTGCCAGCAGTCCGTACTTCAACAGGGGGCGGATCGGCACTGAAGCTTTCTTT,CASSPYFNRGRIGTEAFF
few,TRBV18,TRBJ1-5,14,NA,TGTGCCAGCCGTCAGGATACTATCAATCAGCCCCAGCATTTT,CASRQDTINQPQHF
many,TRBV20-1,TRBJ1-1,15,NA,TGCAGTGCAAAGGACAGATGGGGAATGAACACTGAAGCTTTCTTT,CSAKDRWGMNTEAFF
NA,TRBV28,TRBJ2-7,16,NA,TGTGCCAGCAGCTCACCTGCGGGCAAACAGATCTACGAGCAGTACTTC,CASSSPAGKQIYEQYF
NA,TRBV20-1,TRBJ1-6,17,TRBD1,TGCAGTGCTAGCAGGACCGGGACAGGGCTTGGAGATTCACCCCTCCACTTT,CSASRTGTGLGDSPLHF
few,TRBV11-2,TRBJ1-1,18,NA,TGTGCCAGCAGCTTAAAATCCCCCAAAAATGCGAAGAACACTGAAGCTTTCTTT,CASSLKSPKNAKNTEAFF
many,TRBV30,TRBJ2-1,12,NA,TGTGCCTGGAGTGGGCCGACCGGTGAGCAGTTCTTC,CAWSGPTGEQFF
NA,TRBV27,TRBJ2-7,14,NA,TGTGCCAGCAGTTTATCGGGGGGCTCCTACGAGCAGTACTTC,CASSLSGGSYEQYF
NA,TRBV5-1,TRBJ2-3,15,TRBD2,TGCGCCAGCAGCGCGGGACTAGCGGGAGGAGATACGCAGTATTTT,CASSAGLAGGDTQYF
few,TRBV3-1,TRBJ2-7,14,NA,TGTGCCAGCAGTCGTACCGGCCCTGACTACGAGCAGTACTTC,CASSRTGPDYEQYF
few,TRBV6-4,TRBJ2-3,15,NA,TGTGCCAGCAGTGACTCATGGGGGAGCACAGATACGCAGTATTTT,CASSDSWGSTDTQYF
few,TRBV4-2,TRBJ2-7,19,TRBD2,TGTGCCAGCAGCCAAACCCCGTGGACTAGCGGGAGCAACGAGCACGAGCAGTACTTC,CASSQTPWTSGSNEHEQYF
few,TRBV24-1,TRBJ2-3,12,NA,TGTGCCACCAGTGATACCACAGATACGCAGTATTTT,CATSDTTDTQYF
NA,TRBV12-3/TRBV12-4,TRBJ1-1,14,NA,TGTGCCAGCAGACACGACCCGGGCCACGCTGAAGCTTTCTTT,CASRHDPGHAEAFF
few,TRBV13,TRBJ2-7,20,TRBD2,TGTGCCAGCAGCTCCCCCTTAGGACCGGGACTAGCGGGAGTCAACTACGAGCAGTACTTC,CASSSPLGPGLAGVNYEQYF
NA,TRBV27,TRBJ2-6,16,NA,TGTGCCAGCAGTTTTTTAGGGAGCTCTGGGGCCAACGTCCTGACTTTC,CASSFLGSSGANVLTF
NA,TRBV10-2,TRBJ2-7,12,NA,TGCGCCACTCAAGACTTCGCCTACGAGCAGTACTTC,CATQDFAYEQYF
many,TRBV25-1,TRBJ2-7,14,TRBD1,TGTGCCAGCAGTGAAAGGGGGACAGTCTACGAGCAGTACTTC,CASSERGTVYEQYF
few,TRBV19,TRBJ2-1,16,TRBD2,TGTGCCAGTACTCAGCCGGGGGGGGGGAGGCCCAATGAGCAGTTCTTC,CASTQPGGGRPNEQFF
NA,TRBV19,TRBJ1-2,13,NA,TGTGCCAGTAGTATTTTGGGAGACTATGGCTACACCTTC,CASSILGDYGYTF
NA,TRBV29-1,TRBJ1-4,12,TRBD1,TGCAGCGGGGGACAGGGGAGAGAAAAACTGTTTTTT,CSGGQGREKLFF
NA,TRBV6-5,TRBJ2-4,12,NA,TGTGCCAGCGGTCAAGCCAAAAACATTCAGTACTTC,CASGQAKNIQYF
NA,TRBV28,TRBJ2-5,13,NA,TGTGCCAGCAGTTCGGACATCGGAGAGACCCAGTACTTC,CASSSDIGETQYF
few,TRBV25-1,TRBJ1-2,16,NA,TGTGCCAGCAGTGAGTTTAAAGGACCTGTCAACGGTGGCTACACCTTC,CASSEFKGPVNGGYTF
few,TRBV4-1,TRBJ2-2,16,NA,TGCGCCAGCAGCCCTGCGCAGGGATCGAACACCGGGGAGCTGTTTTTT,CASSPAQGSNTGELFF
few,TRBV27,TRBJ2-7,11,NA,TGTGCCAGCGGACCTCTATACGAGCAGTACTTC,CASGPLYEQYF
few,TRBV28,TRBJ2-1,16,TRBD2,TGTGCCAGCAGTCTGCTTGGGACTAGCTTGGGGAATGAGCAGTTCTTC,CASSLLGTSLGNEQFF
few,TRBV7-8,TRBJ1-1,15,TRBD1,TGTGCCAGCAGCTTAGGAGGGGGCAGGGTGACTGAAGCTTTCTTT,CASSLGGGRVTEAFF
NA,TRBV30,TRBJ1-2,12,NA,TGTGCCTGGAGTGTAGGGGCGGGCGGCTACACCTTC,CAWSVGAGGYTF
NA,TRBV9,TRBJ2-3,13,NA,TGTGCCAGCAGCGTAGCTGGGGCCGATACGCAGTATTTT,CASSVAGADTQYF
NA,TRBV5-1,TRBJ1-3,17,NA,TGCGCCAGCAGCCGAGGCTCAGGGGCCTCCTCTGGAAACACCATATATTTT,CASSRGSGASSGNTIYF
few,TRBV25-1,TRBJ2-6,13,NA,TGTGCCAGTCAGCGCTCTGGGGCCAACGTCCTGACTTTC,CASQRSGANVLTF
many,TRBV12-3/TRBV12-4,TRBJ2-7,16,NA,TGTGCCAGCAGCCCCGGGGGAATCACTCGCTCCTACGAGCAGTACTTC,CASSPGGITRSYEQYF
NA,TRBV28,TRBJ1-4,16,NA,TGTGCCAGCAGCACACGAGGGGCAGGGGATAATGAAAAACTGTTTTTT,CASSTRGAGDNEKLFF
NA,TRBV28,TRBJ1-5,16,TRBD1,TGTGCCAGCAGTTTCCCTGGACAGGGAGCAAATCAGCCCCAGCATTTT,CASSFPGQGANQPQHF
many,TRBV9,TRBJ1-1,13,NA,TGTGCCAGCAGCGTAGCGCTGAACACTGAAGCTTTCTTT,CASSVALNTEAFF
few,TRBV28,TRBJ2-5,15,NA,TGTGCCAGCAGTTTAGGAGGGGCTTCAGGGGAGACCCAGTACTTC,CASSLGGASGETQYF
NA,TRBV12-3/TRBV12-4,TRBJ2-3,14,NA,TGTGCCAGCAGTTTAATGACAGCCGCAGATACGCAGTATTTT,CASSLMTAADTQYF
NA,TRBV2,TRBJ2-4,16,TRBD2,TGTGCCAGCAGTGATAGGGGACTAGCGACCAAAAACATTCAGTACTTC,CASSDRGLATKNIQYF
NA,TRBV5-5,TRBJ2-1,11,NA,TGTGCCAGCAGTTACGCGGGGGCCCCGGTCTTC,CASSYAGAPVF
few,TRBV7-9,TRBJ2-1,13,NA,TGTGCCAGCAGCCGGGACCTAACCTATGAGCAGTTCTTC,CASSRDLTYEQFF
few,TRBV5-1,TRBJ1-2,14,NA,TGCGCCAGCAGCCCCGGCTTCGGGACCTATGGCTACACCTTC,CASSPGFGTYGYTF
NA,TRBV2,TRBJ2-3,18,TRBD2,TGTGCCAGCAAGCTTGTGGGAGGGGCATCTACGGGCACAGATACGCAGTATTTT,CASKLVGGASTGTDTQYF
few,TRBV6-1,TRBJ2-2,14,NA,TGTGCCAGCATTCCCGGGACCAACACCGGGGAGCTGTTTTTT,CASIPGTNTGELFF
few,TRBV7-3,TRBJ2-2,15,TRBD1,TGTGCCAGCAGCTTTGACAGGGAGAACACCGGGGAGCTGTTTTTT,CASSFDRENTGELFF
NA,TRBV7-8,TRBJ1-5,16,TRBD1,TGTGCCAGCAGCTTATCCCGGACAGGACGAAACCAGCCCCAGCATTTT,CASSLSRTGRNQPQHF
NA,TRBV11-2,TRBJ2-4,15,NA,TGTGCCAGCAGATTAGGACAGGCGGGGGAAAACATTCAGTACTTC,CASRLGQAGENIQYF
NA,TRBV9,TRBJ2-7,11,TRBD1,TGTGCCAGCAGCGAGCCGGGACAGCTATTCTTC,CASSEPGQLFF
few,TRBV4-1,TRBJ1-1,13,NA,TGCGCCAGCAGCCAAGATCCCGGGCTTGAAGCTTTCTTT,CASSQDPGLEAFF
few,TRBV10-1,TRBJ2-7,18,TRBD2,TGCGCCAGCAGTGAATCTGCTTCACTAGCGGGGCGACCCTACGAGCAGTACTTC,CASSESASLAGRPYEQYF
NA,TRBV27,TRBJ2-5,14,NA,TGTGCCAGCAGTTTAGGGGTCCACCAAGAGACCCAGTACTTC,CASSLGVHQETQYF